What follows are 16 T cell receptor beta chains derived from one specimen sequenced in a study of T cell responses to AZD1222 COVID-19 vaccine. Measured with immunoSEQ multiplex PCR; TCRdb has only the in-frame clones, and not every one. The data hold 85,000 to 130,000 clones, with around 87% observed a single time. This specimen consisted of peripheral blood, obtained on day 0 of AZD1222 vaccination. The receptors stem from an adult in good health.

J is TRBJ1-6 and V is TRBV7-2; D possibly corresponds to TRBD1 (5 bases). Germline V gives CDR1 SGHTA, CDR2 FQGNSA. The CDR3 is 16 residues long. The V end was cut by 4 bases, the J end by 7 bases, with 17 bases between. The CDR3 here is CASSSQLGAENSPLHF. As DNA, the CDR3 is TGTGCCAGCAGCTCCCAGCTCGGGGCGGAGAATTCACCCCTCCACTTT. Together with reference TRBV7-2 and TRBJ1-6, the CDR3 gives the full variable domain: GAGVSQSPSNKVTEKGKDVELRCDPISGHTALYWYRQSLGQGLEFLIYFQGNSAPDKSGLPSDRFSAERTGGSVSTLTIQRTQQEDSAVYLCASSSQLGAENSPLHFGNGTRLTVT.

This chain connects TRBV24-1 to TRBJ2-3; tentatively, D is TRBD2 (5 bases). Germline CDR1 is KGHDR and CDR2 is SFDVKD. CDR3 length: 15 amino acids. Between the trimmed V and J ends, which lost 2 bases and 2 bases, there was a span of 10 bases. The CDR3 coding sequence is TGTGCCACCAGTGATTCCCGGGGATCCACAGATACGCAGTATTTT. It specifies CATSDSRGSTDTQYF.

The J gene is TRBJ1-3, the V gene TRBV10-3, with D maybe TRBD1 (6 bases). Germline V gene sequence: CDR1 ENHRY, CDR2 SYGVKD. V lost 11 bases, J lost 0 bases, and 11 bases lay in between. This CDR3 is 13 amino acids long. The CDR3 DNA follows: TGTGCCCTAGGGACAAACTCTGGAAACACCATATATTTT. Translating gives CALGTNSGNTIYF.

This rearrangement joins TRBV6-2 or TRBV6-3 to TRBJ1-4; possible D gene TRBD1, 5 bases. V was clipped by 1 base and J by 8 bases, with 17 bases between them. In germline, CDR1 is MNHEY, CDR2 SVGEGT. CDR3 length: 16 residues. The CDR3 is CASSYLDNIEGEKLFF. The CDR3 DNA reads as TGTGCCAGCAGTTACTTGGACAACATTGAAGGGGAAAAACTGTTTTTT.

V usage is TRBV6-7 and J usage is TRBJ1-4, with 7 bases that match TRBD1. TRBV6-7 is labeled an ORF, and its function is uncertain. This CDR3 region has 16 residues. J gave up 0 bases and V 6 bases, and 7 bases lay outside the gene matches. CDR3 nucleotides: TGTGCCAGCAGCAGCCGACAGGGAGCAACTAATGAAAAACTGTTTTTT. This translates into CASSSRQGATNEKLFF.

The chain couples TRBV5-8 to TRBJ1-4; D is perhaps TRBD1 (6 bases). The germline V gene has CDR1 SGHTS and CDR2 YDEGEE. CDR3 size: 14 residues. The V gene lost 4 bases and the J gene lost 5 bases, with 12 bases spanning the gap. The CDR3 reads CASSRGQINEKLFF. The CDR3 DNA sequence: TGTGCCAGCAGCCGAGGACAGATAAATGAAAAACTGTTTTTT. The variable domain in full, with the rest retrieved from reference TRBV5-8 and TRBJ1-4, is EAGVTQSPTHLIKTRGQQATLRCSPISGHTSVYWYQQALGLGLQFLLWYDEGEERNRGNFPPRFSGRQFPNYSSELNVNALELEDSALYLCASSRGQINEKLFFGSGTQLSVL.

This clone was observed a few times. The V gene is TRBV27, the J gene TRBJ1-4, with TRBD1 identical over 8 bases. The CDR3 totals 15 residues. After removal of 5 bases from V and 3 bases from J, the junction contained 5 bases not matched to a gene. CDR1 MNHEY and CDR2 SMNVEV come from the germline V gene (reference sequence). The CDR3 is CASSVRQGSNEKLFF. CDR3 in DNA: TGTGCCAGCAGTGTAAGACAGGGGTCTAATGAAAAACTGTTTTTT.

This clone was observed a few times. The chain combines TRBV6-5 with TRBJ2-3; 8 bases map to TRBD2. The CDR3 contains 15 residues. V was pared by 0 bases and J by 4 bases, with 3 bases of the junction left unmatched. CDR1 is MNHEY and CDR2 is SVGAGI in the germline V gene. The chain's CDR3 is CASSYSGRGADTQYF. The CDR3 DNA sequence: TGTGCCAGCAGTTACTCGGGGCGGGGGGCAGATACGCAGTATTTT.

The chain joins TRBV5-1 to TRBJ1-1; D unresolved. The CDR3 is 14 residues long. Trimming left V 0 bases short and J 1 base short, with 7 bases between. CDR1 is SGHRS and CDR2 is YFSETQ in the germline V gene. The CDR3 DNA sequence: TGCGCCAGCAGCTTGGGGCTGGAGAACACTGAAGCTTTCTTT. This gives the protein CASSLGLENTEAFF.

J is TRBJ1-5 and V is TRBV12-2. TRBV12-2 is shown as a pseudogene. The CDR3 is 16 residues long. Here the CDR3 reads CASRIGPGSCNQPQHF. CDR3 nucleotide sequence: TGTGCAAGTCGCATAGGGCCGGGGTCCTGCAATCAGCCCCAGCATTTT.

This clone was observed a handful of times. The chain employs TRBV7-2 and TRBJ1-2; 8 bases align to TRBD1. V lost 5 bases, J lost 4 bases, and 3 bases stayed unmatched. Germline V gene lookup returns CDR1 SGHTA and CDR2 FQGNSA. This CDR3 spans 13 amino acids. DNA for the CDR3: TGTGCCAGCAGCAAGGACAGGGCCTATGGCTACACCTTC. The encoded protein is CASSKDRAYGYTF.

CDR3 in amino acids: CASSLAVGEQYF. CDR3 DNA: TGTGCCAGCAGCTTGGCGGTCGGGGAGCAGTACTTC. This chain uses TRBV5-6 with TRBJ2-7; D remains unclear. Germline V gene data show CDR1 as SGHDT and CDR2 as YYEEEE. V was trimmed by 0 bases and J by 7 bases, leaving 8 bases between them. There are 12 residues in the CDR3.

The chain links TRBV29-1 to TRBJ1-1; weak D call: TRBD1 (6 bases). This CDR3 region has 15 residues. The V end lost 4 bases, the J end lost 1 base, and 16 bases lay between the germline ends. The germline CDR1 and CDR2 sequences are SQVTM and ANQGSEA. CDR3 region: CSVAPTGMGNTEAFF. CDR3 nucleotide sequence: TGCAGCGTTGCTCCGACAGGAATGGGGAACACTGAAGCTTTCTTT.

The gene calls are TRBV24-1 and TRBJ2-5; maybe TRBD1 (6 bases). CDR1 and CDR2 (germline): KGHDR, SFDVKD. CDR3 length: 13 residues. Trimming took off 7 bases at V and 2 bases at J, with 10 bases between the two ends. Here the CDR3 reads CATRAGVQETQYF. The CDR3 region has the DNA TGTGCCACCAGGGCAGGGGTACAAGAGACCCAGTACTTC.

This chain links TRBV5-1 with TRBJ1-4, with TRBD1 matching over 9 bases. Germline CDR1 SGHRS, CDR2 YFSETQ. The CDR3 runs 16 residues. J was trimmed by 4 bases and V by 2 bases; bases with no gene match: 6. The CDR3 coding sequence is TGCGCCAGCAGCTTACTACCGGGACAGGGTAATGAAAAACTGTTTTTT. This codes for CASSLLPGQGNEKLFF.

The rearrangement joins TRBV19 to TRBJ1-1; D is uncertain. The length of the CDR3 is 13 residues. Trimming pared 7 bases from V and 6 bases from J, leaving 15 bases between. CDR1 LNHDA and CDR2 SQIVND come from the germline V gene (reference sequence). The DNA of the CDR3 is TGTGCCAGTACCACCCTGGGGATTGCTGAAGCTTTCTTT. Translated, it gives CASTTLGIAEAFF. The entire variable domain, with the rest obtained from reference TRBV19 and TRBJ1-1, is as follows: DGGITQSPKYLFRKEGQNVTLSCEQNLNHDAMYWYRQDPGQGLRLIYYSQIVNDFQKGDIAEGYSVSREKKESFPLTVTSAQKNPTAFYLCASTTLGIAEAFFGQGTRLTVV.